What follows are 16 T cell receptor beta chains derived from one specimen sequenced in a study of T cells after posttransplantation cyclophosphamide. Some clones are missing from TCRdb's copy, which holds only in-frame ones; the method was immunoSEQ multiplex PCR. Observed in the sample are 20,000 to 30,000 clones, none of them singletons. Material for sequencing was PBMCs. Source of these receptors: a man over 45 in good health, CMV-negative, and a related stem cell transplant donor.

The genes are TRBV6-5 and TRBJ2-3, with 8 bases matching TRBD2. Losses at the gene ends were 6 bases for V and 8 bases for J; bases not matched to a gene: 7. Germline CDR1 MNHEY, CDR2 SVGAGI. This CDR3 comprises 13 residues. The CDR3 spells CASRPGGPGTQYF. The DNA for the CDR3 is TGTGCCAGCAGACCGGGGGGGCCAGGTACGCAGTATTTT.

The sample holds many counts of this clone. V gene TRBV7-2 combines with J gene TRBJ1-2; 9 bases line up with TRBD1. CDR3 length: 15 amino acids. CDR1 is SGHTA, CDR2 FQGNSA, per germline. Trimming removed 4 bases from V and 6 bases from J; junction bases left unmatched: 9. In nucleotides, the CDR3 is TGTGCCAGCAGCTCTCAACAGGGGGCCGGGGATGGCTACACCTTC. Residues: CASSSQQGAGDGYTF.

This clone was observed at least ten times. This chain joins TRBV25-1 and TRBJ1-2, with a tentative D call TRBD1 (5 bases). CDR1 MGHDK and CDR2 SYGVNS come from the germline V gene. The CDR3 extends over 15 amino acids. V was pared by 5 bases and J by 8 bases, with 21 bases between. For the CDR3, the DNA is TGTGCCAGCAGTTTCTCACTCCGGGGGGTGAACGGCTACACCTTC. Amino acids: CASSFSLRGVNGYTF.

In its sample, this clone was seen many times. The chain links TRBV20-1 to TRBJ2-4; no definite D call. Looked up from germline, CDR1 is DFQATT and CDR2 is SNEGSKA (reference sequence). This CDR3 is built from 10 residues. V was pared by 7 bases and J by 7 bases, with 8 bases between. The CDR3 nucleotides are TGCAGTGGGAGCCTCAACATTCAGTACTTC. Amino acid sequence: CSGSLNIQYF.

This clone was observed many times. CDR3 sequence reads: CASEKAFF. CDR3 nucleotides: TGTGCCAGCGAGAAAGCTTTCTTT. The V gene is TRBV7-9, the J gene TRBJ1-1; D unresolved. Trimming took off 8 bases at V and 9 bases at J, with 4 bases between the two ends. CDR3 size: 8 residues. Germline CDR1 and CDR2: SEHNR and FQNEAQ (reference sequence).

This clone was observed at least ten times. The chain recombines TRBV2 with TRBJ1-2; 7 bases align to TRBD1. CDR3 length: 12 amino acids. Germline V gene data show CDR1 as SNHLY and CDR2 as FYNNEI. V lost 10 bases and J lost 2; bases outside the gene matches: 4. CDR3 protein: CAISRGNYGYTF. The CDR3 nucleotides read TGTGCCATTTCCAGGGGGAACTATGGCTACACCTTC.

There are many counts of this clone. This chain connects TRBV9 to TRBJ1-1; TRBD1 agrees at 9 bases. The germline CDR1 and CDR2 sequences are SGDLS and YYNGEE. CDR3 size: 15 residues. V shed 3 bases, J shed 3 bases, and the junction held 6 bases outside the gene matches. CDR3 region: CASSAQGAGYTEAFF. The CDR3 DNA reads TGTGCCAGCAGCGCACAGGGGGCAGGGTACACTGAAGCTTTCTTT.

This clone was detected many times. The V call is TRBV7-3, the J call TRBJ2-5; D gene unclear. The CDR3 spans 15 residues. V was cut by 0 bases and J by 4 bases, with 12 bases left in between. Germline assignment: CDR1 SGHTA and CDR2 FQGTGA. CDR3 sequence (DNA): TGTGCCAGCAGCTTAACTTCGGTATCCTCAGAGACCCAGTACTTC. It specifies CASSLTSVSSETQYF.

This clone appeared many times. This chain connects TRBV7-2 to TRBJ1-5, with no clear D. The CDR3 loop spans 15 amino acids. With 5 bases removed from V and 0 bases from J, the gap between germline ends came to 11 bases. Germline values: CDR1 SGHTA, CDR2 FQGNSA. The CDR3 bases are TGTGCCAGCAGCCCGAGCCCTTATAGCAATCAGCCCCAGCATTTT. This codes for CASSPSPYSNQPQHF.

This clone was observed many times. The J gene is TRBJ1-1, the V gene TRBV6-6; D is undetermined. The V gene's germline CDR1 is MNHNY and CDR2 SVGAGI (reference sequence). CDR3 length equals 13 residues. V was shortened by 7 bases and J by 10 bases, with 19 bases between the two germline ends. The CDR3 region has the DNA TGTGCCAGCACTACATTTGATGAGGTGGGAGCTTTCTTT. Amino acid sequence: CASTTFDEVGAFF.

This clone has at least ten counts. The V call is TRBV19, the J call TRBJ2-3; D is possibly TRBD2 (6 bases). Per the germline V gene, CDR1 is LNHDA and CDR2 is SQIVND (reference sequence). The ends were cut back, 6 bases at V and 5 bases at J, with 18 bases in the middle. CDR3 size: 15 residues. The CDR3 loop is CASSPRGQRGDTQYF. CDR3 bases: TGTGCCAGTAGCCCGCGGGGTCAACGAGGAGATACGCAGTATTTT.

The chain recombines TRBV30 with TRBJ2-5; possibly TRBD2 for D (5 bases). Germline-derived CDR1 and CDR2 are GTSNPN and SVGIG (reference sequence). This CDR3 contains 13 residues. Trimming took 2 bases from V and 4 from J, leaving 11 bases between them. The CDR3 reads CAWSTLSGETQYF. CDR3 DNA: TGTGCCTGGAGTACCCTGAGCGGAGAGACCCAGTACTTC.

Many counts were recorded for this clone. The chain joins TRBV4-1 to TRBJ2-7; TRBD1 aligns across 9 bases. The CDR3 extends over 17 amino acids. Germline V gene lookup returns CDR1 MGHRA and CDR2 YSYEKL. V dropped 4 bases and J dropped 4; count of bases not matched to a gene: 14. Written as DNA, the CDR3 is TGCGCCAGCAGCCCCCTTAGCCGACAGGGGGGAAAGTACGAGCAGTACTTC. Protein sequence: CASSPLSRQGGKYEQYF.

The CDR3 DNA reads TGTGCCAGCAGGCTTTCCGGGACAGGGTACGACGAGCAGTACTTC. Translated: CASRLSGTGYDEQYF. The rearrangement links TRBV2 to TRBJ2-5; 9 bases map to TRBD1. Gene TRBJ2-7 matches the end of the DNA better, so the J call may be wrong. This CDR3 spans 15 amino acids. Germline V CDR1 and CDR2: SNHLY, FYNNEI.

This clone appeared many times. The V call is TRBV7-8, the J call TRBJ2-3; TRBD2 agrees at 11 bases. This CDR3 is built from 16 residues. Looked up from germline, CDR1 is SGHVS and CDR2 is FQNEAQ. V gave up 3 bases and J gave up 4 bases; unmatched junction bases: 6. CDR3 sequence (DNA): TGTGCCAGCAGCTTTAGACTAGCGGGATCCGCAGATACGCAGTATTTT. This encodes CASSFRLAGSADTQYF.

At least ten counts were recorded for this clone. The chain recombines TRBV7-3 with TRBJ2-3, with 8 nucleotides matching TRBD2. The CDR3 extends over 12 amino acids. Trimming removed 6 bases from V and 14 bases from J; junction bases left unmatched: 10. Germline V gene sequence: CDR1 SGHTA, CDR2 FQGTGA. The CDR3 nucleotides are TGTGCCAGCAGATCGGGGGGGCCCGGAAGGTATTTT. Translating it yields CASRSGGPGRYF.